These 2 T cell receptor beta chains were all obtained from the same sample, sequenced in a study of T cell responses to AZD1222 COVID-19 vaccine. This table comes from immunoSEQ multiplex PCR, and its TCRdb copy is limited to in-frame clones, with some not included. The sample has 150,000 to 180,000 clones, approximately 87% seen once. Here the sequenced sample was peripheral blood, taken on day 0 of MenACWY control vaccination. These receptors came from an adult in good health.

CDR3 residues: CASSPIRGQTNTGELFF. The DNA of the CDR3 is TGTGCCAGCTCACCAATCAGGGGCCAAACGAACACCGGGGAGCTGTTTTTT. V gene TRBV18 combines with J gene TRBJ2-2; possible D gene TRBD1, 6 bases. Germline CDR1 reads KGHSH; CDR2 reads LQKENI. The V gene lost 2 bases and the J gene lost 0 bases, with 13 bases spanning the gap. The CDR3 length is 17 residues. Drawing the rest from reference TRBV18 and TRBJ2-2, the complete variable domain is NAGVMQNPRHLVRRRGQEARLRCSPMKGHSHVYWYRQLPEEGLKFMVYLQKENIIDESGMPKERFSAEFPKEGPSILRIQQVVRGDSAAYFCASSPIRGQTNTGELFFGEGSRLTVL.

CDR3 loop: CASQAELADTQYF. The CDR3 coding sequence is TGTGCCAGTCAAGCAGAACTAGCAGATACGCAGTATTTT. The chain has TRBV12-3 or TRBV12-4 and TRBJ2-3, with D maybe TRBD2 (5 bases). The CDR3 extends over 13 amino acids. Trimming removed 9 bases at V and 4 bases at J, with 14 bases between.